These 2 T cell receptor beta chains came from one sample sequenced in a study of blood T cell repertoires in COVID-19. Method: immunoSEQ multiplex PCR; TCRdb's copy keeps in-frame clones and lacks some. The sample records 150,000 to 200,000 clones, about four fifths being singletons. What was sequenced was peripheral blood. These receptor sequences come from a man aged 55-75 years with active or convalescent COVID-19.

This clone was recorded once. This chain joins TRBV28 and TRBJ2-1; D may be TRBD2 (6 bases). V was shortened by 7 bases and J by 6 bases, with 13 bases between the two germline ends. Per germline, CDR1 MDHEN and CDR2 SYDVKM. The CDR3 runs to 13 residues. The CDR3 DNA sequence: TGTGCCAGCAAGGTCGCGGGAACCAATGAGCAGTTCTTC. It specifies CASKVAGTNEQFF.

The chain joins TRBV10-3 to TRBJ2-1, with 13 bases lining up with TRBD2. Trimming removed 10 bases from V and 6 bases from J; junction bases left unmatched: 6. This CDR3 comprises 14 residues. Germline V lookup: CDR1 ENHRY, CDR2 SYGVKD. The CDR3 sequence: CATRGTSGVNEQFF. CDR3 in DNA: TGTGCCACCCGCGGGACTAGCGGGGTCAATGAGCAGTTCTTC.